Each of the 19 T cell receptor beta chains below was sequenced from the same sample in a study of blood T cell repertoires in COVID-19. Sequencing used immunoSEQ multiplex PCR; TCRdb keeps in-frame clones, though not all of them. The table shows 50,000 to 65,000 clones, with almost 85% occurring only once. Sequencing was done on a sample of peripheral blood. The receptors here all came from a man in his 60s with COVID-19, enrolled during active disease.

This clone was picked up a small number of times. The chain has TRBV7-2 and TRBJ2-7; D call uncertain. Per the germline V gene, CDR1 is SGHTA and CDR2 is FQGNSA. The germline V and J ends were trimmed by 0 bases and 4 bases, with 4 bases remaining between them. The CDR3 runs to 12 residues. The CDR3 DNA is TGTGCCAGCAGCTTAGCTATTTACGAGCAGTACTTC. This codes for CASSLAIYEQYF.

The V and J genes are TRBV19 and TRBJ2-3, with D maybe TRBD2 (6 bases). V lost 6 bases and J 6 bases, leaving 16 bases between the germline ends. The CDR3 spans 14 residues. CDR1 and CDR2 (germline): LNHDA, SQIVND (reference sequence). For the CDR3, the DNA is TGTGCCAGTAGAGATTACGGGAGATCGGATACGCAGTATTTT. Its protein product is CASRDYGRSDTQYF.

This rearrangement joins TRBV19 to TRBJ1-5, with 8 bases that match TRBD1. Germline V gene data show CDR1 as LNHDA and CDR2 as SQIVND (reference sequence). The CDR3 sequence is 17 residues long. The junction had 7 bases not matched to a gene; V was cut back by 3 bases and J by 0 bases. The CDR3 here is CASSISTGVFSNQPQHF. In DNA form, the CDR3 reads TGTGCCAGTAGTATTTCGACAGGGGTCTTTAGCAATCAGCCCCAGCATTTT.

The rearrangement uses TRBV2 and TRBJ1-1; 8 bases are shared with TRBD1. Per the germline V gene, CDR1 is SNHLY and CDR2 is FYNNEI. The CDR3 is 13 amino acids. V dropped 9 bases and J dropped 5; count of bases not matched to a gene: 8. CDR3 in amino acids: CASRRDRSTEAFF. The CDR3 DNA reads as TGTGCCAGTAGACGGGACAGGTCGACTGAAGCTTTCTTT. The complete variable domain, with remaining parts taken from reference TRBV2 and TRBJ1-1, reads EPEVTQTPSHQVTQMGQEVILRCVPISNHLYFYWYRQILGQKVEFLVSFYNNEISEKSEIFDDQFSVERPDGSNFTLKIRSTKLEDSAMYFCASRRDRSTEAFFGQGTRLTVV.

The CDR3 is CASSRQGGNTEAFF. For the CDR3, the DNA is TGTGCCAGCAGTAGACAGGGGGGGAACACTGAAGCTTTCTTT. J is TRBJ1-1 and V is TRBV2; 9 nucleotides line up with TRBD1. J gave up 1 base and V 5 bases, and 2 bases lay outside the gene matches. CDR3 length: 14 amino acids. From germline, CDR1 is SNHLY and CDR2 FYNNEI.

V is TRBV5-1 and J is TRBJ2-5, with TRBD1 matching over 11 bases. This CDR3 comprises 15 residues. V gave up 4 bases and J gave up 2 bases; unmatched junction bases: 4. In germline, CDR1 is SGHRS, CDR2 YFSETQ. This CDR3 reads CASSTGQGGQETQYF. The CDR3 nucleotides read TGCGCCAGCAGCACGGGACAGGGGGGACAAGAGACCCAGTACTTC.

V gene TRBV18 combines with J gene TRBJ2-1; possible D gene TRBD2, 5 bases. The germline V gene has CDR1 KGHSH and CDR2 LQKENI. The V end lost 2 bases, the J end lost 7 bases, and 9 bases lay between the germline ends. CDR3 length equals 13 residues. CDR3 in amino acids: CASSPTSGNEQFF. The CDR3 coding sequence is TGTGCCAGCTCACCAACTTCGGGAAATGAGCAGTTCTTC.

This clone was counted between two and nine times. J is TRBJ2-7 and V is TRBV7-6, with 8 nucleotides matching TRBD1. Germline V gives CDR1 SGHVS, CDR2 FNYEAQ. The length of the CDR3 is 16 residues. The V and J ends lost 5 bases and 2 bases, in that order; junction bases with no gene match: 11. For the CDR3, the DNA is TGTGCCAGCAGCGACCAGTTCGGGACAGGTGCCTACGAGCAGTACTTC. Protein: CASSDQFGTGAYEQYF.

V usage is TRBV7-3 and J usage is TRBJ2-1, with 9 positions matching TRBD1. This CDR3 is built from 16 residues. V lost 2 bases to trimming and J lost 3 bases; unmatched junction nucleotides: 5. Germline CDR1 SGHTA, CDR2 FQGTGA. The CDR3 reads CASSLVGTGFYNEQFF. The CDR3 nucleotides read TGTGCCAGCAGCTTAGTAGGGACAGGGTTCTACAATGAGCAGTTCTTC.

The chain's CDR3 is CASSLGGAGNYGYTF. The CDR3 coding sequence is TGTGCCAGCAGCTTGGGAGGGGCGGGAAACTATGGCTACACCTTC. The chain has TRBV5-6 and TRBJ1-2, with D tentatively TRBD1 (5 bases). CDR1 is SGHDT, CDR2 YYEEEE, per germline. Trimming left V 0 bases short and J 2 bases short, with 11 bases between. This CDR3 region has 15 residues.

V usage is TRBV7-2 and J usage is TRBJ2-1, with TRBD1 as a possible D gene (5 bases). Germline lookup yields CDR1 SGHTA and CDR2 FQGNSA. The V end lost 3 bases, the J end lost 6 bases, and 9 bases lay between the germline ends. This CDR3 is built from 13 residues. The CDR3 loop is CASSFRVGNEQFF. CDR3 sequence (DNA): TGTGCCAGCAGCTTCAGGGTTGGCAATGAGCAGTTCTTC.

V gene TRBV30 combines with J gene TRBJ2-2, with D possibly TRBD2 on 5 matching bases. Trimming stripped 2 bases from V and 7 bases from J, with 11 bases between. The CDR3 has 13 residues. Germline V gene sequence: CDR1 GTSNPN, CDR2 SVGIG (reference sequence). This CDR3 reads CAWSYLRVGELFF. The CDR3 DNA reads as TGTGCCTGGAGTTATTTGCGGGTCGGGGAGCTGTTTTTT. The full variable domain, rest sourced from reference TRBV30 and TRBJ2-2, is SQTIHQWPATLVQPVGSPLSLECTVEGTSNPNLYWYRQAAGRGLQLLFYSVGIGQISSEVPQNLSASRPQDRQFILSSKKLLLSDSGFYLCAWSYLRVGELFFGEGSRLTVL.

The chain combines TRBV9 with TRBJ2-1; TRBD2 agrees at 12 bases. V was pared by 0 bases and J by 8 bases, with 3 bases of the junction left unmatched. Germline V lookup: CDR1 SGDLS, CDR2 YYNGEE. This CDR3 has 15 residues. In DNA form, the CDR3 reads TGTGCCAGCAGCGTAGGACTAGCGGGAGAGTATGAGCAGTTCTTC. Translated: CASSVGLAGEYEQFF.

The chain joins TRBV5-5 to TRBJ2-6, with D perhaps matching TRBD1 (6 bases). This CDR3 contains 16 residues. The ends were cut back, 9 bases at V and 0 bases at J, with 16 bases in the middle. Germline V gene data show CDR1 as SGHKS and CDR2 as YYEKEE (reference sequence). The CDR3 nucleotides are TGTGCCATTAACAGGGCGCGAAACTCTGGGGCCAACGTCCTGACTTTC. Encoded protein: CAINRARNSGANVLTF.

The chain carries TRBV4-1 and TRBJ2-1; 9 bases agree with TRBD1. J lost 8 bases, V lost 6 bases, and 8 bases had no gene match. CDR1 MGHRA and CDR2 YSYEKL come from the germline V gene. The CDR3 length is 14 residues. This chain's CDR3 is CASSPGTGSHEQFF. The CDR3, as DNA: TGCGCCAGCAGTCCCGGGACAGGGTCGCATGAGCAGTTCTTC.

This clone showed up just once. The V call is TRBV5-4, the J call TRBJ1-6; tentative D call: TRBD1 (6 bases). V was clipped by 5 bases and J by 7 bases, with 13 bases between them. CDR1 SGHNT and CDR2 YYREEE come from the germline V gene (reference sequence). This CDR3 contains 14 residues. CDR3 residues: CASRMTGGNSPLHF. CDR3 nucleotides: TGTGCCAGCAGGATGACAGGTGGGAATTCACCCCTCCACTTT.

The rearrangement joins TRBV9 to TRBJ1-3; unclear D gene. The germline gives CDR1 SGDLS, CDR2 YYNGEE. The CDR3 totals 17 residues. V was cut by 0 bases and J by 1 base, with 14 bases left in between. Written as DNA, the CDR3 is TGTGCCAGCAGCGTAGCTCCCGTGGGCCGGTCTGGAAACACCATATATTTT. This sequence encodes CASSVAPVGRSGNTIYF.

The count of this clone is one. The same CDR3 arises from other DNA sequences in this sample as well. The chain is built from TRBV5-4 and TRBJ2-3; maybe TRBD2 (5 bases). Trimming took 4 bases from V and 2 from J, leaving 14 bases between them. The CDR3 covers 15 residues. Germline V gene sequence: CDR1 SGHNT, CDR2 YYREEE (reference sequence). The CDR3: CASSPVRGTTDTQYF. The CDR3 nucleotides read TGTGCCAGCAGCCCGGTCCGGGGAACCACAGATACGCAGTATTTT.

This clone occurred a few times. This chain links TRBV24-1 with TRBJ2-7, with a possible D match to TRBD1 (5 bases). CDR3 length: 13 residues. The germline CDR1 and CDR2 sequences are KGHDR and SFDVKD. Trimming shortened V by 3 bases and J by 3 bases, and 8 bases separated the two germline ends. The CDR3 here is CATSDDRNYEQYF. For the CDR3, the DNA is TGTGCCACCAGTGATGACAGAAACTACGAGCAGTACTTC.